The 14 T cell receptor beta chains in this list originate from one sample, sequenced in a study of shared clonotypes between healthy human individuals. Method: immunoSEQ multiplex PCR; TCRdb's copy keeps in-frame clones and lacks some. The sample lists around 980,000 clones, around three quarters occurring once. Sample: memory CD4+ T cells from PBMCs. Subset reported: CD45RA-negative fraction. The receptor source for this set is a man aged 18 to 30 in good health. Some clones in this sample may be carry-over from other donors' samples.

The chain is built from TRBV5-1 and TRBJ2-1, with TRBD2 matching 8 bases. The CDR3 extends over 16 amino acids. In germline, CDR1 is SGHRS, CDR2 YFSETQ. V shed 0 bases and J 5 bases; nucleotides not matched to a gene: 7. The CDR3 here is CASSLVPTSAHNEQFF. The CDR3 nucleotides read TGCGCCAGCAGCTTGGTGCCGACTAGCGCCCACAATGAGCAGTTCTTC.

The chain carries TRBV5-1 and TRBJ2-1, with D perhaps matching TRBD1 (5 bases). Per germline, CDR1 SGHRS and CDR2 YFSETQ. The CDR3 runs to 13 residues. Deletions cut 4 bases from V and 5 bases from J, with 10 bases between. For the CDR3, the DNA is TGCGCCAGCAGCATACAGGTTAACAATGAGCAGTTCTTC. Translation gives CASSIQVNNEQFF.

The chain recombines TRBV2 with TRBJ2-5; D call uncertain. The CDR3 sequence is 14 residues long. The germline CDR1 and CDR2 sequences are SNHLY and FYNNEI. Trimming removed 6 bases from V and 1 base from J, with 12 bases in between. The CDR3 DNA reads TGTGCCAGCAGGTCGGGCGCCCGCCAAGAGACCCAGTACTTC. It yields the protein CASRSGARQETQYF.

The chain has TRBV7-8 and TRBJ2-7; no firm D call. Trimming shortened V by 2 bases and J by 2 bases, and 10 bases separated the two germline ends. Per the germline V gene, CDR1 is SGHVS and CDR2 is FQNEAQ. CDR3 length equals 14 residues. In DNA form, the CDR3 reads TGTGCCAGCAGCTTACTCCGGCCCCCCTACGAGCAGTACTTC. Translation gives CASSLLRPPYEQYF.

The rearrangement links TRBV7-9 to TRBJ1-1; 8 bases map to TRBD1. V lost 4 bases and J lost 2; bases outside the gene matches: 6. CDR1 and CDR2 from the germline V gene are SEHNR and FQNEAQ (reference sequence). The CDR3 spans 15 residues. The CDR3 sequence is CASSSRQGYNTEAFF. CDR3 DNA sequence: TGTGCCAGCAGCTCCCGACAGGGGTACAACACTGAAGCTTTCTTT.

This chain links TRBV11-3 with TRBJ1-3, with 11 positions matching TRBD1. CDR1 and CDR2 from the germline V gene are SGHNT and YENEEA. J lost 0 bases, V lost 1 base, and 2 bases had no gene match. The CDR3 is 17 amino acids. For the CDR3, the DNA is TGTGCCAGCAGCTTAGGGGGACAGGGGGACTCTGGAAACACCATATATTTT. The encoded protein is CASSLGGQGDSGNTIYF.

This clone was counted at least ten times. The sample contains more than one DNA sequence encoding this CDR3. The chain has TRBV30 and TRBJ1-2, with D maybe TRBD1 (6 bases). The ends were cut back, 2 bases at V and 8 bases at J, with 9 bases in the middle. CDR1 is GTSNPN and CDR2 is SVGIG in the germline V gene (reference sequence). The CDR3 is 11 amino acids. CDR3 nucleotide sequence: TGTGCCTGGAGTTGGGGGGGCGGCTACACCTTC. As protein: CAWSWGGGYTF.

The chain has TRBV5-1 and TRBJ2-3; 8 bases agree with TRBD1. V trimming: 0 bases; J trimming: 2 bases; junction bases outside the gene matches: 2. CDR1 and CDR2 (germline): SGHRS, YFSETQ. This CDR3 comprises 15 residues. CDR3 sequence reads: CASSLGQGTTDTQYF. The CDR3 nucleotides are TGCGCCAGCAGCTTGGGACAGGGGACCACAGATACGCAGTATTTT.

This clone was seen a few times. The same CDR3 can be traced to other DNA sequences in this sample. This chain connects TRBV5-1 to TRBJ2-7; D is ambiguous. CDR1 and CDR2 (germline): SGHRS, YFSETQ. The CDR3 covers 12 residues. The germline V and J ends were trimmed by 2 bases and 0 bases, with 3 bases remaining between them. The CDR3 region has the DNA TGCGCCAGCAGCTTCAGCTCCTACGAGCAGTACTTC. Its translation: CASSFSSYEQYF. Filled out from reference TRBV5-1 and TRBJ2-7, the complete variable domain reads KAGVTQTPRYLIKTRGQQVTLSCSPISGHRSVSWYQQTPGQGLQFLFEYFSETQRNKGNFPGRFSGRQFSNSRSEMNVSTLELGDSALYLCASSFSSYEQYFGPGTRLTVT.

This clone was seen a handful of times. The chain uses TRBV4-3 and TRBJ2-3; 11 nucleotides line up with TRBD2. J lost 4 bases, V lost 4 bases, and 10 bases had no gene match. This CDR3 is 17 amino acids long. Germline V gene sequence: CDR1 LGHNA, CDR2 YSLEER. The CDR3 DNA follows: TGCGCCAGCAGCCTATCCCAGACTAGCGGGATATCAGATACGCAGTATTTT. Translating gives CASSLSQTSGISDTQYF.

In regard to this clone: The identical CDR3 is also encoded by other nucleotide sequences in the sample. V usage is TRBV9 and J usage is TRBJ2-1, with 10 bases matching TRBD2. This CDR3 is 15 amino acids long. Trimming took 0 bases from V and 4 from J; bases not matched to a gene: 1. Germline V gene sequence: CDR1 SGDLS, CDR2 YYNGEE. The CDR3 sequence: CASSVGTSGYNEQFF. In nucleotides, the CDR3 is TGTGCCAGCAGCGTAGGGACTAGCGGATACAATGAGCAGTTCTTC.

The chain has TRBV28 and TRBJ2-5; no clear D gene. There are 14 residues in the CDR3. Germline V CDR1 and CDR2: MDHEN, SYDVKM. Trimming cost V 7 bases and J 4 bases, with 16 bases left between them. CDR3 region: CASTPPGHVETQYF. CDR3 in DNA: TGTGCCAGCACACCACCGGGCCACGTAGAGACCCAGTACTTC.

The CDR3 region is CASSKDPLTSARDTQYF. DNA of the CDR3: TGTGCCAGCAGCAAAGATCCACTGACTAGCGCGAGGGATACGCAGTATTTT. The chain is built from TRBV21-1 and TRBJ2-3; the table's D call, TRBD2, has no DNA check behind it. TRBV21-1 is described as a pseudogene. This CDR3 has 17 residues.

The genes are TRBV6-6 and TRBJ1-1; D is unresolved. The CDR3 runs to 14 residues. Germline V gives CDR1 MNHNY, CDR2 SVGAGI (reference sequence). Between the trimmed V and J ends, which lost 2 bases and 3 bases, there was a span of 10 bases. The DNA for the CDR3 is TGTGCCAGCAGTTACGAGGTATTTTACACTGAAGCTTTCTTT. Translating it yields CASSYEVFYTEAFF.